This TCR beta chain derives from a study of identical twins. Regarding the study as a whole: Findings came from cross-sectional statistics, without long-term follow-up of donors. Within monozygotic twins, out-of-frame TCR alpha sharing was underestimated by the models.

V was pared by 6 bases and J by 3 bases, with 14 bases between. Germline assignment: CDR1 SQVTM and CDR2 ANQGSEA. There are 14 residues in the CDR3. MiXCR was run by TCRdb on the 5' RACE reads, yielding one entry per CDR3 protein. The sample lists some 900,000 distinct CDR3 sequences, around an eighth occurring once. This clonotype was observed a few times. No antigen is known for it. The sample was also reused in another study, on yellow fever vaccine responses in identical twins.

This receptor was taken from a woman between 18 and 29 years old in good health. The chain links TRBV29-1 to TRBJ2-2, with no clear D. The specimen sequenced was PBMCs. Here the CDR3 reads CSVSKSEYTGELFF. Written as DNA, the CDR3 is TGCAGCGTCTCGAAGTCGGAATACACCGGGGAGCTGTTTTTT.